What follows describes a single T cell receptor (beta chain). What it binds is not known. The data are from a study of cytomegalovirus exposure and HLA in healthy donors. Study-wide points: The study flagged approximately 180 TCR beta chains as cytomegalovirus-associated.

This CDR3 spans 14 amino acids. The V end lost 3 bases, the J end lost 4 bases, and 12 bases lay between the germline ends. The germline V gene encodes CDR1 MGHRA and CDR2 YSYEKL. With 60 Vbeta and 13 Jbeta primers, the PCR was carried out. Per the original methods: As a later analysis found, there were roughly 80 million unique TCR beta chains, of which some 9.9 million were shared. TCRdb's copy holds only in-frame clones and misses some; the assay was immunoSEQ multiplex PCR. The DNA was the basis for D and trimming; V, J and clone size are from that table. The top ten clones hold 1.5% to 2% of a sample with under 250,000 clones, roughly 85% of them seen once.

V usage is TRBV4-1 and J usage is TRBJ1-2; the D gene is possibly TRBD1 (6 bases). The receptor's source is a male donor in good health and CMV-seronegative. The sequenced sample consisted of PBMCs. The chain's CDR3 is CASSQAGVTYGYTF. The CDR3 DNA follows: TGCGCCAGCAGCCAGGCAGGGGTGACCTATGGCTACACCTTC.